The clone carrying this T cell receptor (beta chain) has a handful of counts. PCR was performed a second time for roughly 7 to 12 cycles using a sample-barcoded 5' primer and a J-beta primer mix. Every sample produced at least 2.5 million CDR3-containing paired-end reads. In TCRdb, the 5' RACE reads were re-called with MiXCR into one record per CDR3 protein. The sample carries about 620,000 distinct CDR3 sequences, about 51% recorded once. This record belongs to a study of blood T cells in healthy people across ages. Germline V CDR1 and CDR2: MNHNY, SVGAGI (reference sequence). The CDR3 extends over 17 amino acids. V was pared by 4 bases and J by 4 bases, with 19 bases between. About 10 milliliters of peripheral blood were drawn from each donor into EDTA-treated tubes.

Source material: blood. The clonotype originates from a woman aged 80 or older in good health. The genes are TRBV6-6 and TRBJ2-2; tentatively, D is TRBD1 (7 bases). The CDR3 DNA reads as TGTGCCAGCAGTTTCCGCAGGGGGGTAGAAGGCACCGGGGAGCTGTTTTTT. It translates to CASSFRRGVEGTGELFF.